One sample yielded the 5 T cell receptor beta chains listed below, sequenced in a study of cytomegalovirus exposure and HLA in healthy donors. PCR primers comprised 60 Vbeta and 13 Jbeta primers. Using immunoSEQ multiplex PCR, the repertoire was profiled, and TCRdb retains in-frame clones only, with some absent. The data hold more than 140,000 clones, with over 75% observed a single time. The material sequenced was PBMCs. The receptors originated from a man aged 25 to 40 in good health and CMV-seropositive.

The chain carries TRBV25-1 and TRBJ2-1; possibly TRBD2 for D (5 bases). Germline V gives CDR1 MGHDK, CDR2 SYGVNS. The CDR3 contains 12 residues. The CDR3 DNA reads TGTGCGACGGGTCACTCGGGGAGTGAGCAGTTCTTC. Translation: CATGHSGSEQFF.

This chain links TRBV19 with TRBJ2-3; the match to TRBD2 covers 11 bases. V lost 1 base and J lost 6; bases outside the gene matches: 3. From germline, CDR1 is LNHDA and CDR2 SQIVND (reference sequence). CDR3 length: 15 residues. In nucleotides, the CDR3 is TGTGCCAGTAGTATAGGTAGCGGGAGGGCGGATACGCAGTATTTT. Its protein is CASSIGSGRADTQYF.

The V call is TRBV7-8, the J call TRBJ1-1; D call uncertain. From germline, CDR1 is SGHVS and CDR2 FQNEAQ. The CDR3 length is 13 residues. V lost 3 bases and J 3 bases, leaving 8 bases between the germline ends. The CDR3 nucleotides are TGTGCCAGCAGCTTCGACACCGACACTGAAGCTTTCTTT. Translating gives CASSFDTDTEAFF.

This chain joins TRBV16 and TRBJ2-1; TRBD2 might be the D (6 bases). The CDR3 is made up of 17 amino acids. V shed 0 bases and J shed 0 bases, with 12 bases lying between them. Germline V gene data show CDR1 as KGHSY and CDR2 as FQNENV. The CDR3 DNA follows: TGTGCCAGCAGCCAATCGGCGCTAGCGAGCTCCTACAATGAGCAGTTCTTC. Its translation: CASSQSALASSYNEQFF.

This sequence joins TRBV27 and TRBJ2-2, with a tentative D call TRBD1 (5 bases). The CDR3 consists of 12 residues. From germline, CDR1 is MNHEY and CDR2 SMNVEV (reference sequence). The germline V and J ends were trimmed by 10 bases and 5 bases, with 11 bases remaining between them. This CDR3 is CATRAGTGELFF. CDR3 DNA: TGTGCCACCCGGGCAGGGACCGGGGAGCTGTTTTTT.